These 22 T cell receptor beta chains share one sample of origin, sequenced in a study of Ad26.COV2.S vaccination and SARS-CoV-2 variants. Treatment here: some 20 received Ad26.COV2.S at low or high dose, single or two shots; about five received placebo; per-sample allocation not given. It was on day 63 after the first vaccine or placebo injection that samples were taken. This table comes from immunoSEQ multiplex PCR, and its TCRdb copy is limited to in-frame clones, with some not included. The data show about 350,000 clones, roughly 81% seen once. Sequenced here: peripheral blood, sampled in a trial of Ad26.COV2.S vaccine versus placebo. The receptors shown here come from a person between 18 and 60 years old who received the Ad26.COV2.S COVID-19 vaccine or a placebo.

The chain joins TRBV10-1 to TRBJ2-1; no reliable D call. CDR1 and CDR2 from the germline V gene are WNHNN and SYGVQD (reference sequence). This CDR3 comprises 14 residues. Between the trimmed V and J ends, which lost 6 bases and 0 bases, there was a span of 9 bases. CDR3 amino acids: CASSAGFSYNEQFF. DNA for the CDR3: TGCGCCAGCAGCGCTGGGTTCTCCTACAATGAGCAGTTCTTC.

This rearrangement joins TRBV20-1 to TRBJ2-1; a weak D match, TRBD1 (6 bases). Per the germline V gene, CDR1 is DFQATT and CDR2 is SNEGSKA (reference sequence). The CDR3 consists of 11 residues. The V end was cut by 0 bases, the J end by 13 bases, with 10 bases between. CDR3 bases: TGCAGTGCTAGAGATAACAGGGCTCAGTTCTTC. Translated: CSARDNRAQFF.

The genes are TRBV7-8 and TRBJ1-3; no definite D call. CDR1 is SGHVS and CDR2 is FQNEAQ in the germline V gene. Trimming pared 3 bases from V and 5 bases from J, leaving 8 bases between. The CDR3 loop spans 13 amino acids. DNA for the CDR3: TGTGCCAGCAGCTTTTTTGCGCGAAACACCATATATTTT. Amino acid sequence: CASSFFARNTIYF.

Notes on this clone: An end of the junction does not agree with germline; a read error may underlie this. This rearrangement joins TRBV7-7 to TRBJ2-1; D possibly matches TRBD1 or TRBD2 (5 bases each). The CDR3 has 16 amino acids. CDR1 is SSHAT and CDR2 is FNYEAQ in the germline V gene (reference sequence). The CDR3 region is CASSLAPGSGSNEQFF. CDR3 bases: TGTGCTAGCAGCTTAGCGCCGGGGTCAGGGTCAAATGAGCAGTTCTTC. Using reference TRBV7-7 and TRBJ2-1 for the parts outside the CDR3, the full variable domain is GAGVSQSPRYKVTKRGQDVTLRCDPISSHATLYWYQQALGQGPEFLTYFNYEAQPDKSGLPSDRFSAERPEGSISTLTIQRTEQRDSAMYRCASSLAPGSGSNEQFFGPGTRLTVL.

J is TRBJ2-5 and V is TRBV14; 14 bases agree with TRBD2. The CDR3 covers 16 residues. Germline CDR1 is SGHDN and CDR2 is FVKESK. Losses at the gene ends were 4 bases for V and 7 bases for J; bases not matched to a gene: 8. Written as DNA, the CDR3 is TGTGCCAGCAGCCTCGGAATGACTAGCGGGAGGGGGACCCAGTACTTC. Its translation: CASSLGMTSGRGTQYF.

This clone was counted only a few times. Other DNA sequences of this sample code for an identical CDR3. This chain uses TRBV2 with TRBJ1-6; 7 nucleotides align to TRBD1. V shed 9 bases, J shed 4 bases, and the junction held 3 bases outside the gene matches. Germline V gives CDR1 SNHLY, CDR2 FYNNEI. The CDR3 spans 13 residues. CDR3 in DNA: TGTGCCAGTAGGACAGGATATAATTCACCCCTCCACTTT. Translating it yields CASRTGYNSPLHF.

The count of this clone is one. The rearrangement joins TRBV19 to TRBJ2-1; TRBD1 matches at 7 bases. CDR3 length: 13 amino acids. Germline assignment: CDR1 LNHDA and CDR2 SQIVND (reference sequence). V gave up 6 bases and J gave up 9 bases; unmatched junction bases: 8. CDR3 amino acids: CASSGQARSEQFF. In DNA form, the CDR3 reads TGTGCCAGTAGCGGACAGGCCCGTAGTGAGCAGTTCTTC.

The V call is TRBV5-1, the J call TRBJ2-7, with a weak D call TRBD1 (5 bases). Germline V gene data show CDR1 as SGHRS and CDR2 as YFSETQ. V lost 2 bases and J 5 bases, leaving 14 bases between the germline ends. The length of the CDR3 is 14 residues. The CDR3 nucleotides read TGCGCCAGCAGCTTTCGCCCAGGGATCAACGAGCAGTACTTC. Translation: CASSFRPGINEQYF.

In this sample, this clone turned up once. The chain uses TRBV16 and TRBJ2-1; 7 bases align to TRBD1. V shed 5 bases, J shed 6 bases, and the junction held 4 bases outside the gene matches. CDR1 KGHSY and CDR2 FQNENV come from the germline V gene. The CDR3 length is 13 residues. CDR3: CASSITGVNEQFF. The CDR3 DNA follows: TGTGCCAGCAGCATTACAGGGGTCAATGAGCAGTTCTTC.

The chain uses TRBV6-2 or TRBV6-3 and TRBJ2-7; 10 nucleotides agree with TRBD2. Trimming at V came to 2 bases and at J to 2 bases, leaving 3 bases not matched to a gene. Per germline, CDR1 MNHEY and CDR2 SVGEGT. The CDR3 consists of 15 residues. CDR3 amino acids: CASSYQAGGPYEQYF. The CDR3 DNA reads TGTGCCAGCAGTTACCAAGCGGGAGGGCCCTACGAGCAGTACTTC.

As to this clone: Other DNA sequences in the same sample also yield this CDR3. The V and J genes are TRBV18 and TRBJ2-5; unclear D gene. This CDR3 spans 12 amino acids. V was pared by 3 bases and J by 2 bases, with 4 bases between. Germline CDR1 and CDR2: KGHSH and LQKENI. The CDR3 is CASSPGQETQYF. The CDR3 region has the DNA TGTGCCAGCTCACCGGGACAAGAGACCCAGTACTTC.

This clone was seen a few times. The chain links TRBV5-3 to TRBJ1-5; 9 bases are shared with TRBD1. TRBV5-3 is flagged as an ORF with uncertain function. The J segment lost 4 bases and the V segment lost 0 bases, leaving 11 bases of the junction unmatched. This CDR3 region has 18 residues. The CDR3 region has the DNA TGTGCCAGAAGCTTGGCCTTGTTGACAGGGGGGTTGAATCAGCCCCAGCATTTT. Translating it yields CARSLALLTGGLNQPQHF.

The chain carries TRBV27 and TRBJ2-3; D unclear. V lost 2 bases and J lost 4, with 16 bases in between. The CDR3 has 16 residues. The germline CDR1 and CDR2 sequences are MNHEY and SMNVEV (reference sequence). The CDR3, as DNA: TGTGCCAGCAGTTTAACCGCGCAGCTTAACGCAGATACGCAGTATTTT. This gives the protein CASSLTAQLNADTQYF.

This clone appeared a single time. CDR3 coding DNA: TGTGCCAGCAGTTACGTTGGGGTGCTTTCCAATGAGCAGTTCTTC. It codes for CASSYVGVLSNEQFF. This chain uses TRBV6-2 or TRBV6-3 with TRBJ2-1; D not certain. The CDR3 contains 15 residues. The ends were cut back, 2 bases at V and 6 bases at J, with 14 bases in the middle. Germline values: CDR1 MNHEY, CDR2 SVGEGT.

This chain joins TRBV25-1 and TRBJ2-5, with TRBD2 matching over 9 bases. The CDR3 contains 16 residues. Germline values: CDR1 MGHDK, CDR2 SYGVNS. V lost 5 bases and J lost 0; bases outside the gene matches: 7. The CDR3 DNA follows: TGTGCCAGCAGTCGGCGGGGGGGCCTGTACCAAGAGACCCAGTACTTC. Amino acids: CASSRRGGLYQETQYF.

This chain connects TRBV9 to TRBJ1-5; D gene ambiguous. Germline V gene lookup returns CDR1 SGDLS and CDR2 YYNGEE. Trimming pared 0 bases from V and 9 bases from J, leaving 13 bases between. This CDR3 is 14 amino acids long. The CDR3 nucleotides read TGTGCCAGCAGCGTAGGACCTGGCAAATGGCCCCAGCATTTT. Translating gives CASSVGPGKWPQHF.

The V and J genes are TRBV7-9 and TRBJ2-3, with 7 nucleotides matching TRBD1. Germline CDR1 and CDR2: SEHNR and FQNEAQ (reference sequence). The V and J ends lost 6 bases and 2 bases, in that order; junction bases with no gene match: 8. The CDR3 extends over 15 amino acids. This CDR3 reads CASSWGQRTTDTQYF. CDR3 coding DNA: TGTGCCAGCAGTTGGGGACAGAGAACCACAGATACGCAGTATTTT.

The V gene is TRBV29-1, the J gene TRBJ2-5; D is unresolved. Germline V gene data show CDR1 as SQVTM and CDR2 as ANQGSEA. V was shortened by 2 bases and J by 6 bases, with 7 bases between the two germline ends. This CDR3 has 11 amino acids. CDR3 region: CSVERLKTQYF. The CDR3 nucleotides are TGCAGCGTTGAACGGTTGAAGACCCAGTACTTC.

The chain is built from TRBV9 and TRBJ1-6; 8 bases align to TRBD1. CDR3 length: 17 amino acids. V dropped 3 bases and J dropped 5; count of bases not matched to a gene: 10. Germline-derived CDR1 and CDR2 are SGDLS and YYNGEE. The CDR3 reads CASSATGGSVNNSPLHF. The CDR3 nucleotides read TGTGCCAGCAGCGCCACAGGGGGAAGCGTCAATAATTCACCCCTCCACTTT.

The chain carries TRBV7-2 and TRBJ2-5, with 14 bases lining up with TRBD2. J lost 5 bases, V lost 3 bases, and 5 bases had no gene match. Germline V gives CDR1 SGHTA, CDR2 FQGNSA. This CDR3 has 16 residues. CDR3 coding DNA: TGTGCCAGCAGCTTGGGGGGACTAGCGGGAGCTGAGACCCAGTACTTC. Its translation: CASSLGGLAGAETQYF.

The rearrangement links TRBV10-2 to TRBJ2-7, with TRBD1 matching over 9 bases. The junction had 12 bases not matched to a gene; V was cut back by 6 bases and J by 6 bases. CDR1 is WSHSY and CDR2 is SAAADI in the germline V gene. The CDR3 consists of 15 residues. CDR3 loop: CASREGHRGQSEQYF. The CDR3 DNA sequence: TGCGCCAGCAGGGAGGGTCACAGGGGGCAGAGCGAGCAGTACTTC.

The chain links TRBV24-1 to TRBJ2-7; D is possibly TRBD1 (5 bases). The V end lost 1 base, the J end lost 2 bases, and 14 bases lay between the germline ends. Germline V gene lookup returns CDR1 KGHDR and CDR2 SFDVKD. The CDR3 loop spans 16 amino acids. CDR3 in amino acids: CATSDLVAVTAYEQYF. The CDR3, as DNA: TGTGCCACCAGTGATTTAGTAGCCGTGACAGCCTACGAGCAGTACTTC.